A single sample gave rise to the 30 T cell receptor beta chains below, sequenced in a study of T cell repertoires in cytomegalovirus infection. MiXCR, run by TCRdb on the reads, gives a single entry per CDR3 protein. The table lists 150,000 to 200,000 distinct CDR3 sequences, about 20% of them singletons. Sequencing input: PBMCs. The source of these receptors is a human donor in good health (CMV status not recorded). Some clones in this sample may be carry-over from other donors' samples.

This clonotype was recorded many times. The CDR3 sequence: CASSPGQAAANSPLHF. CDR3 sequence (DNA): TGTGCCAGCAGCCCCGGACAGGCCGCGGCCAATTCACCCCTCCACTTT. The gene calls are TRBV28 and TRBJ1-6; TRBD1 matches at 7 bases. The CDR3 has 16 amino acids. CDR1 and CDR2 (germline): MDHEN, SYDVKM. The junction had 12 bases not matched to a gene; V was cut back by 6 bases and J by 7 bases.

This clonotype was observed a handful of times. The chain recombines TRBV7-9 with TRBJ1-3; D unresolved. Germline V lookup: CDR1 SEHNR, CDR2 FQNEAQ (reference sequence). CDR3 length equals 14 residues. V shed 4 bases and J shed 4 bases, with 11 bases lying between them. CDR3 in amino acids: CASSSPGPGNTIYF. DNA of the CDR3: TGTGCCAGCAGCTCCCCTGGGCCAGGAAACACCATATATTTT.

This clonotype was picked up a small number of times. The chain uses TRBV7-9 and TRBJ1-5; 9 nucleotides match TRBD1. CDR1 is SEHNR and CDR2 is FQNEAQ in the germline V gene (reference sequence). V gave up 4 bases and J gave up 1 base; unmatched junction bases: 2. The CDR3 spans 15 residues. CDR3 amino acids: CASSSDRGSNQPQHF. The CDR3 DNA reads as TGTGCCAGCAGCTCGGACAGGGGAAGCAATCAGCCCCAGCATTTT.

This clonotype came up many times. Here the CDR3 DNA reads TGTGCCAGCAGCCAAGGCAACCAAGAGACCCAGTACTTC. The encoded protein is CASSQGNQETQYF. The rearrangement links TRBV4-2 to TRBJ2-5; D gene unclear. Per the germline V gene, CDR1 is LGHNA and CDR2 is YNFKEQ. V lost 1 base and J lost 0, with 3 bases in between. CDR3 size: 13 residues.

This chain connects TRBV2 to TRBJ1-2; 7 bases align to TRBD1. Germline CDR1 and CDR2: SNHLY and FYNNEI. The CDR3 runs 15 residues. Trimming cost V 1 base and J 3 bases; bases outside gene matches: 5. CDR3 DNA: TGTGCCAGCAGTGAAGAAACAGGGGCGCACTATGGCTACACCTTC. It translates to CASSEETGAHYGYTF.

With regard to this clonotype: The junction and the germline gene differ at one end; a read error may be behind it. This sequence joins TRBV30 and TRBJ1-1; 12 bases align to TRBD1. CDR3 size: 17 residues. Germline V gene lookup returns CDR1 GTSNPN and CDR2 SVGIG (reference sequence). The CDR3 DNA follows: TGTGTCTGGAGCAATGACCGGGACAGGGGGCGCAGGACTGAAGCTTTCTTT. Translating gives CVWSNDRDRGRRTEAFF.

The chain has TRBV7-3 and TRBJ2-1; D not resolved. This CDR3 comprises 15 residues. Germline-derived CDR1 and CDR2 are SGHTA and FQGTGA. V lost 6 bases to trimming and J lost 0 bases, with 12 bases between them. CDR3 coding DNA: TGTGCCAGCAGATCCGGTTCCAGCTCCTACAATGAGCAGTTCTTC. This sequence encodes CASRSGSSSYNEQFF.

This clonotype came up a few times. CDR3 loop: CASSGWGQNYGYTF. Here the CDR3 DNA reads TGTGCCAGCAGTGGATGGGGGCAGAACTATGGCTACACCTTC. The chain joins TRBV25-1 to TRBJ1-2; maybe TRBD1 (6 bases). CDR1 and CDR2 (germline): MGHDK, SYGVNS. V lost 4 bases, J lost 2 bases, and 11 bases lay in between. The CDR3 is made up of 14 amino acids.

This CDR3 reads CASSLGTVTDTQYF. CDR3 DNA sequence: TGTGCCAGCAGCCTTGGGACAGTCACAGATACGCAGTATTTT. The chain uses TRBV11-2 and TRBJ2-3, with 7 bases that match TRBD1. J lost 2 bases, V lost 5 bases, and 4 bases had no gene match. Germline values: CDR1 SGHAT, CDR2 FQNNGV. The CDR3 spans 14 residues.

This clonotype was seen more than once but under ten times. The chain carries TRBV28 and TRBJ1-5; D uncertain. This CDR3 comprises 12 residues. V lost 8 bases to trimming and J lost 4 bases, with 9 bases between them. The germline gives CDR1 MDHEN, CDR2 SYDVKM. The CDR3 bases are TGTGCCAGCTGTAAGATTAATCAGCCCCAGCATTTT. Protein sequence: CASCKINQPQHF.

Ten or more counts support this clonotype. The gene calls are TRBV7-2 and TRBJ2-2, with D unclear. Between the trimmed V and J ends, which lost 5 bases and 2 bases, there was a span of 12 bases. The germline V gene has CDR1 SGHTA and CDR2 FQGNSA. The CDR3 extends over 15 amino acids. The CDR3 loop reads CASSPSPGNTGELFF. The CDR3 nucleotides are TGTGCCAGCAGCCCAAGCCCCGGAAACACCGGGGAGCTGTTTTTT.

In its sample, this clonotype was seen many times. CDR3 sequence: CASRGLSGTYNEQFF. CDR3 nucleotide sequence: TGTGCCAGCAGAGGACTAAGCGGGACCTACAATGAGCAGTTCTTC. The chain employs TRBV6-1 and TRBJ2-1; 7 bases match TRBD2. CDR3 length: 15 amino acids. Germline lookup yields CDR1 MNHNS and CDR2 SASEGT. The V segment lost 6 bases and the J segment 2 bases; nucleotides outside the gene matches: 7.

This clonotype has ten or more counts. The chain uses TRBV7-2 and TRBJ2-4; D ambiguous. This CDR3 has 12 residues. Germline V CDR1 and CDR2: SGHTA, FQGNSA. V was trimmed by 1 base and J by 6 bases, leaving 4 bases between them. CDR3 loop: CASSLGGNIQYF. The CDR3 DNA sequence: TGTGCCAGCAGCTTAGGGGGAAACATTCAGTACTTC.

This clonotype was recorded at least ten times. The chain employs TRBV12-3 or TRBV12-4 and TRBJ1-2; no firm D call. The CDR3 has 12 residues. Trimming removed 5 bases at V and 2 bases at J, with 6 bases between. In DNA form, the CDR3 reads TGTGCCAGCAGTAACAGAAACTATGGCTACACCTTC. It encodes CASSNRNYGYTF.

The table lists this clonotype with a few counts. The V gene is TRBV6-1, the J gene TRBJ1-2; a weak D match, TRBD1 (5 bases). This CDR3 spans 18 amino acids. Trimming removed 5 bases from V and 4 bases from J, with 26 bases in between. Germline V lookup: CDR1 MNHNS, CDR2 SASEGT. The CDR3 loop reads CASSYHRLGTAHFYGYTF. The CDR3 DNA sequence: TGTGCCAGCAGTTACCACCGGCTAGGGACCGCACACTTCTATGGCTACACCTTC.

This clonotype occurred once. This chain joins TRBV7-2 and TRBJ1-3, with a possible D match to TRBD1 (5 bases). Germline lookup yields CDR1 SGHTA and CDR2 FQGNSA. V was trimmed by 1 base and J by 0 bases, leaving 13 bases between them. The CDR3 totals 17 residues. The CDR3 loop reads CASSLGGRVNSGNTIYF. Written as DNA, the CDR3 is TGTGCCAGCAGCTTAGGGGGCAGGGTCAACTCTGGAAACACCATATATTTT.

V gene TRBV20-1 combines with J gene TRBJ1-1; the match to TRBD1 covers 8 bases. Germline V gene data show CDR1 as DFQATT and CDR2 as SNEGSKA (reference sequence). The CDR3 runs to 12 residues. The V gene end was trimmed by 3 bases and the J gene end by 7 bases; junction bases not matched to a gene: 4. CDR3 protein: CSASGDRNEAFF. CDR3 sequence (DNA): TGCAGTGCTAGTGGGGACAGGAATGAAGCTTTCTTT.

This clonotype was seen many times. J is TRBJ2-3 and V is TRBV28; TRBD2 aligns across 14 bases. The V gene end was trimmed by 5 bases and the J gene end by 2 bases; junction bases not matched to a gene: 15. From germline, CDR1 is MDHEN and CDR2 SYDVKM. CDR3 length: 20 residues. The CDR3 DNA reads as TGTGCCAGCAGTGCGATGGGGACTAGCGGGGGCACAACCCTCACAGATACGCAGTATTTT. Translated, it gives CASSAMGTSGGTTLTDTQYF.

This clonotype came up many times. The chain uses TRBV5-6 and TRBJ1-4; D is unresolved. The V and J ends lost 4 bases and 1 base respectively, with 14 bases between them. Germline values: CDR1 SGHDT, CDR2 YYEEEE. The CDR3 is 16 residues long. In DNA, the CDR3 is TGTGCCAGCAGCCGGACCTTCGCGGGAACTAATGAAAAACTGTTTTTT. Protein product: CASSRTFAGTNEKLFF. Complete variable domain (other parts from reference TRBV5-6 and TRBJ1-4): DAGVTQSPTHLIKTRGQQVTLRCSPKSGHDTVSWYQQALGQGPQFIFQYYEEEERQRGNFPDRFSGHQFPNYSSELNVNALLLGDSALYLCASSRTFAGTNEKLFFGSGTQLSVL.

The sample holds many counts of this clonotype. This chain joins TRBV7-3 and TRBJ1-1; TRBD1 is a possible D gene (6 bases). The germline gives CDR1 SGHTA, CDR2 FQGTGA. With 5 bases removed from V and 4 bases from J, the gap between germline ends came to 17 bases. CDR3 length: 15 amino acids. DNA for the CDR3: TGTGCCAGCAGCCGAACCTCAACAGGGATCACTGAAGCTTTCTTT. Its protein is CASSRTSTGITEAFF.

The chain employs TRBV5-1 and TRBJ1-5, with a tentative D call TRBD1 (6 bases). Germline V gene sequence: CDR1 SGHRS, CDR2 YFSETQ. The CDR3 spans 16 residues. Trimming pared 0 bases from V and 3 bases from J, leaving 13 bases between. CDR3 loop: CASSLDRTDSNQPQHF. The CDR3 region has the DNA TGCGCCAGCAGCTTGGACAGGACAGACTCCAATCAGCCCCAGCATTTT.

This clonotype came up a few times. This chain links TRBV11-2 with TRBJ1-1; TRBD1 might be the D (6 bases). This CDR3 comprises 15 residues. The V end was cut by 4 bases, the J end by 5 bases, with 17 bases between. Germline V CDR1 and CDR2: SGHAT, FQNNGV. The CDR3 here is CASSSNGGLRTEAFF. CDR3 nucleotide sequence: TGTGCCAGCAGCTCAAACGGGGGGCTGAGGACTGAAGCTTTCTTT. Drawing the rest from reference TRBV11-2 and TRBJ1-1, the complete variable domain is EAGVAQSPRYKIIEKRQSVAFWCNPISGHATLYWYQQILGQGPKLLIQFQNNGVVDDSQLPKDRFSAERLKGVDSTLKIQPAKLEDSAVYLCASSSNGGLRTEAFFGQGTRLTVV.

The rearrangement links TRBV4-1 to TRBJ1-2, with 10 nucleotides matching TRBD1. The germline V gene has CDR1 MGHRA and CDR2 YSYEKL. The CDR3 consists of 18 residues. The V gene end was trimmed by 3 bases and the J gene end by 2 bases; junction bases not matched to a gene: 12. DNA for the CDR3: TGCGCCAGCAGCCATCCCCGACAGGGGGCGACTCTCAACTATGGCTACACCTTC. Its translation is CASSHPRQGATLNYGYTF.

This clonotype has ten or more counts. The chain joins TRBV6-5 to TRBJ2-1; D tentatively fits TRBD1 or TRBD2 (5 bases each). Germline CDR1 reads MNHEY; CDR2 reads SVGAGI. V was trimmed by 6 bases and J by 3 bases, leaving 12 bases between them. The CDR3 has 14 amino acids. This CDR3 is CASSRGDGYNEQFF. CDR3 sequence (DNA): TGTGCCAGCAGCCGAGGGGACGGCTACAATGAGCAGTTCTTC.

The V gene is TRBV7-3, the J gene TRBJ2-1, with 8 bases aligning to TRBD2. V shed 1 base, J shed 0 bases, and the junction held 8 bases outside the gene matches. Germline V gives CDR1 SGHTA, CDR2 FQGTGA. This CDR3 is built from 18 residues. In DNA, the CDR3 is TGTGCCAGCAGCTTAATGGCTAGCGGGCTCGGCTCCTACAATGAGCAGTTCTTC. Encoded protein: CASSLMASGLGSYNEQFF.

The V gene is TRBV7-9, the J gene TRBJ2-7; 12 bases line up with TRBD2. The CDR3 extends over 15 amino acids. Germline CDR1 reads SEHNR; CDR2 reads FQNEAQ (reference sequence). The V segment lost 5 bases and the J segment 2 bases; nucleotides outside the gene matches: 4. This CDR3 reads CASSRLAGEAYEQYF. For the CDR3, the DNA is TGTGCCAGCAGCCGACTAGCGGGGGAAGCCTACGAGCAGTACTTC.

CDR3 in DNA: TGTGCCAGCAGTTTAAATCTCGGGAACGGAGGGAAAGAGACCCAGTACTTC. It yields the protein CASSLNLGNGGKETQYF. The chain is built from TRBV7-9 and TRBJ2-5; the D gene is possibly TRBD2 (6 bases). There are 17 residues in the CDR3. In germline, CDR1 is SEHNR, CDR2 FQNEAQ (reference sequence). Deletions cut 6 bases from V and 3 bases from J, with 23 bases between.

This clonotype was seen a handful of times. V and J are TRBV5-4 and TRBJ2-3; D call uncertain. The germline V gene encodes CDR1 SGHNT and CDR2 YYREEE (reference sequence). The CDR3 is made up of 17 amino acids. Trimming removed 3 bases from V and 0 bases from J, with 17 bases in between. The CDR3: CASSSGLDPLSTDTQYF. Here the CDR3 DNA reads TGTGCCAGCAGCTCCGGCTTGGATCCACTGAGCACAGATACGCAGTATTTT.

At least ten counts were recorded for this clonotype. The DNA for the CDR3 is TGTGCCAGCAGAGTAGCGGGAGTAGGCAATGAGCAGTTCTTC. This codes for CASRVAGVGNEQFF. The rearrangement uses TRBV7-8 and TRBJ2-1; 9 nucleotides match TRBD2. V shed 6 bases, J shed 6 bases, and the junction held 6 bases outside the gene matches. The CDR3 is 14 amino acids. CDR1 SGHVS and CDR2 FQNEAQ come from the germline V gene.

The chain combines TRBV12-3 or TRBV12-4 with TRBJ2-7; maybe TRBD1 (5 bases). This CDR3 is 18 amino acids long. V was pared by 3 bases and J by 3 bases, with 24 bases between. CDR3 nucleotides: TGTGCCAGCAGTTTTTCCCTCACATTGGGGCGGCCTAACTACGAGCAGTACTTC. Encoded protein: CASSFSLTLGRPNYEQYF.